Listed here are 15 T cell receptor beta chains from one sample, sequenced in a study of identical twins. MiXCR, run by TCRdb on the 5' RACE reads, gives a single entry per CDR3 protein. Counted here are about 660,000 distinct CDR3 sequences, 8.6% occurring once; the ten biggest clones make up approximately 0.94%. Another study also made use of these data, one on yellow fever vaccine responses in identical twins.

Sequenced: PBMCs. The receptors here all came from a woman under 30 in good health.

As for this clonotype: The junction departs from the called germline gene at one end, perhaps through a read error. The chain combines TRBV3-1 with TRBJ2-2; TRBD1 matches 7 bases. CDR1 is LGHDT and CDR2 is YNNKEL in the germline V gene (reference sequence). There are 15 residues in the CDR3. The CDR3 sequence is CASCQVDRAAGELFF. The CDR3 bases are TGTGCCAGCTGCCAAGTCGACAGGGCCGCCGGGGAGCTGTTTTTT.

This clonotype has at least ten counts. This sequence joins TRBV28 and TRBJ1-5; D unresolved. The length of the CDR3 is 14 residues. V dropped 4 bases and J dropped 0 bases, with 7 bases sitting between them. Looked up from germline, CDR1 is MDHEN and CDR2 is SYDVKM. DNA for the CDR3: TGTGCCAGCAGTTCCCGATATAGCAATCAGCCCCAGCATTTT. It yields the protein CASSSRYSNQPQHF.

The rearrangement links TRBV6-1 to TRBJ1-1, with unresolved D. Germline V lookup: CDR1 MNHNS, CDR2 SASEGT. The CDR3 is 13 residues long. The V end was cut by 6 bases, the J end by 3 bases, with 11 bases between. Here the CDR3 reads CASRPGRDTEAFF. The CDR3 DNA follows: TGTGCCAGCAGGCCCGGGCGCGACACTGAAGCTTTCTTT.

V gene TRBV29-1 combines with J gene TRBJ1-1; perhaps TRBD1 as D (5 bases). V was cut by 3 bases and J by 1 base, with 9 bases left in between. This CDR3 comprises 13 residues. Germline assignment: CDR1 SQVTM and CDR2 ANQGSEA. This chain's CDR3 is CSVERGENTEAFF. CDR3 DNA sequence: TGCAGCGTTGAGCGGGGGGAGAACACTGAAGCTTTCTTT.

The chain combines TRBV4-1 with TRBJ2-1, with unresolved D. This CDR3 is built from 13 residues. Per the germline V gene, CDR1 is MGHRA and CDR2 is YSYEKL. Trimming pared 1 base from V and 6 bases from J, leaving 7 bases between. The DNA for the CDR3 is TGCGCCAGCAGCCAAGGGCTTCGCAATGAGCAGTTCTTC. Translated, it gives CASSQGLRNEQFF.

Ten or more counts support this clonotype. The chain recombines TRBV25-1 with TRBJ1-2, with D unclear. The CDR3 has 13 amino acids. Trimming removed 2 bases at V and 2 bases at J, with 6 bases between. In germline, CDR1 is MGHDK, CDR2 SYGVNS. The DNA of the CDR3 is TGTGCCAGCAGTGAAGTCGGAAACTATGGCTACACCTTC. It translates to CASSEVGNYGYTF.

This sequence joins TRBV20-1 and TRBJ2-2; the D is unclear. Germline values: CDR1 DFQATT, CDR2 SNEGSKA (reference sequence). This CDR3 region has 12 residues. V was pared by 5 bases and J by 5 bases, with 9 bases between. CDR3: CSALLVTGELFF. The DNA of the CDR3 is TGCAGTGCTCTTCTAGTGACCGGGGAGCTGTTTTTT.

The CDR3, as DNA: TGCAGTGCTAGCACTGTATCCGGGACTAGTGGAGAGACCCAGTACTTC. It is translated as CSASTVSGTSGETQYF. The chain joins TRBV20-1 to TRBJ2-5; 8 nucleotides agree with TRBD2. The CDR3 length is 16 residues. CDR1 is DFQATT, CDR2 SNEGSKA, per germline (reference sequence). After removal of 3 bases from V and 4 bases from J, the junction contained 13 bases not matched to a gene.

The table lists this clonotype with a few counts. The gene calls are TRBV27 and TRBJ1-1, with 11 bases matching TRBD1. The CDR3 runs 15 residues. Per the germline V gene, CDR1 is MNHEY and CDR2 is SMNVEV (reference sequence). With 6 bases clipped from V and 4 bases from J, the junction kept 7 bases outside the gene matches. The CDR3 nucleotides read TGTGCCAGCAGGACCCAGGACAGGGGGCCCACTGAAGCTTTCTTT. Its protein is CASRTQDRGPTEAFF.

This clonotype occurred a few times. The rearrangement links TRBV20-1 to TRBJ2-3, with no clear D. Trimming shortened V by 6 bases and J by 4 bases, and 11 bases separated the two germline ends. Germline V CDR1 and CDR2: DFQATT, SNEGSKA (reference sequence). CDR3 length equals 12 residues. The CDR3 region has the DNA TGCAGTGCAGCCGTGCTGGCAGATACGCAGTATTTT. Residues: CSAAVLADTQYF.

This clonotype was detected many times. The chain uses TRBV6-5 and TRBJ2-1, with unresolved D. V lost 0 bases and J 7 bases, leaving 4 bases between the germline ends. The CDR3 is 12 residues long. Germline-derived CDR1 and CDR2 are MNHEY and SVGAGI. The CDR3 nucleotides are TGTGCCAGCAGTTACTCGGATAATGAGCAGTTCTTC. Encoded protein: CASSYSDNEQFF.

This clonotype was recorded at least ten times. The genes are TRBV6-5 and TRBJ2-2; D not certain. The CDR3 spans 15 residues. Between the trimmed V and J ends, which lost 7 bases and 4 bases, there was a span of 16 bases. Germline-derived CDR1 and CDR2 are MNHEY and SVGAGI. For the CDR3, the DNA is TGTGCCAGCATTTCGACCCGAACTTTCACCGGGGAGCTGTTTTTT. Its translation: CASISTRTFTGELFF.

The rearrangement joins TRBV5-1 to TRBJ2-7; D gene uncertain. The germline CDR1 and CDR2 sequences are SGHRS and YFSETQ. CDR3 size: 15 residues. V gave up 0 bases and J gave up 3 bases, with 13 bases separating them. CDR3 in DNA: TGCGCCAGCAGCTTGGGGGTCGCAGGTGACTACGAGCAGTACTTC. It codes for CASSLGVAGDYEQYF.

This clonotype was counted a few times. The V and J genes are TRBV28 and TRBJ2-3; 7 nucleotides match TRBD1. In germline, CDR1 is MDHEN, CDR2 SYDVKM. This CDR3 has 15 residues. V gave up 4 bases and J gave up 2 bases; unmatched junction bases: 6. The CDR3 loop reads CASSSYRGPTDTQYF. In nucleotides, the CDR3 is TGTGCCAGCAGTTCATACAGGGGACCCACAGATACGCAGTATTTT.

The V and J genes are TRBV24-1 and TRBJ2-2, with 10 nucleotides matching TRBD1. The junction had 14 bases not matched to a gene; V was cut back by 7 bases and J by 4 bases. There are 18 residues in the CDR3. CDR1 KGHDR and CDR2 SFDVKD come from the germline V gene. This CDR3 reads CATRPGQGSVGGTGELFF. DNA for the CDR3: TGTGCCACCAGGCCGGGACAGGGGTCGGTCGGCGGCACCGGGGAGCTGTTTTTT.